A selection of T cell receptor beta chains follows, all from one sample in a study of T-cell reconstitution after alpha-beta-depleted transplantation in children. A single record per CDR3 protein comes from TCRdb applying MiXCR to the PCR reads. Here the sample spans 450,000 to 700,000 distinct CDR3 sequences, 25% to 30% being singletons. The sequenced sample was PBMCs, obtained before TCRalphabeta/CD19-depleted stem cell transplant. All receptors derive from a boy in the first two years of life with Wiskott-Aldrich syndrome, due to receive a stem cell transplant. Each CDR3 is given with its conserved first and last residue. The D gene is left open where the match is weak. Not every row has a clone size; where given, it reads once, few, many or a size class.

d_call	v_call	clone_size	j_call	cdr3_nt	cdr3_aa
.	TRBV12-3/TRBV12-4	.	TRBJ1-3	TGTGCCAGCACCCGAAGTGGGGGTGTTGGAAACACCATATATTTT	CASTRSGGVGNTIYF
TRBD2	TRBV29-1	few	TRBJ2-7	TGCAGCGTTGCAGCGGGAATCTCCTACGAGCAGTACTTC	CSVAAGISYEQYF
.	TRBV10-3	few	TRBJ1-6	TGTGCCATCTCTAAGTGGACCGGGTATAATTCACCCCTCCACTTT	CAISKWTGYNSPLHF
TRBD2	TRBV7-8	few	TRBJ2-5	TGTGCCAGCAGCTCGCTTCTAGCGGGAGCTCCGACCCAGTACTTC	CASSSLLAGAPTQYF
.	TRBV18	.	TRBJ2-1	TGTGCCAGCTCACCACTAGCAAGGTCCTACAATGAGCAGTTCTTC	CASSPLARSYNEQFF
.	TRBV5-1	few	TRBJ2-5	TGTGCCAGCAGCCTCAGGGTCCGGGAGACCCAGTACTTC	CASSLRVRETQYF
.	TRBV12-3/TRBV12-4	.	TRBJ1-6	TGTGCCAGCAATAAGTTGGCCGGGGGCACGTCACCCCTCCACTTT	CASNKLAGGTSPLHF
TRBD2	TRBV20-1	few	TRBJ2-3	TGCAGTGCTAGCGGGACTAGCGGGAGGCCAGATACGCAGTATTTT	CSASGTSGRPDTQYF
.	TRBV7-9	few	TRBJ1-3	TGTGCCAGCAGCTTATTAGGCTTCTTCACCACCATATATTTT	CASSLLGFFTTIYF
TRBD2	TRBV2	.	TRBJ2-5	TGTGCCAGCAGTGAGGGACTAGCGGAGAACCAAGAGACCCAGTACTTC	CASSEGLAENQETQYF
TRBD2	TRBV12-5	.	TRBJ2-7	TGTGCTAGTGGCCCGGGACTAGCGGGCGTGGGGGAGTACGAGCAGTACTTC	CASGPGLAGVGEYEQYF
.	TRBV29-1	few	TRBJ1-2	TGCAGCGTTGAGTCCGGACAGAGCTATGGCTACACCTTC	CSVESGQSYGYTF
.	TRBV5-1	once	TRBJ2-7	TGCGCCAGCAGCTTGGATGGCTACTCCTACGAGCAGTACTTC	CASSLDGYSYEQYF
TRBD1	TRBV19	.	TRBJ1-5	TGTGCCAGTAGTCAATACCGACAGGGCTTTCAGCCCCAGCATTTT	CASSQYRQGFQPQHF
.	TRBV14	.	TRBJ2-2	TGTGCCAGCAGCGCTATAGCGAGTTCGAACACCGGGGAGTTGTTTTTT	CASSAIASSNTGELFF
TRBD2	TRBV5-1	few	TRBJ2-1	TGCGCCAGCAGCTTGGTAGGGACTAGCGGGAGGAATGAGCAGTTCTTC	CASSLVGTSGRNEQFF
.	TRBV20-1	.	TRBJ2-3	TGCAGTGCTAGAGTGGTGGGAGCGGGCACAGATACGCAGTATTTT	CSARVVGAGTDTQYF
.	TRBV12-3/TRBV12-4	many	TRBJ2-1	TGTGCCAGCAGGCAGACCAACAATGAGCAGTTCTTC	CASRQTNNEQFF
.	TRBV24-1	.	TRBJ2-3	TGTGCCACCGAAGGCGCAGATACGCAGTATTTT	CATEGADTQYF
.	TRBV28	few	TRBJ2-5	TGTGCCAGCAGTTTATGGGGCAAAGAGACCCAGTACTTC	CASSLWGKETQYF
.	TRBV9	few	TRBJ2-7	TGTGCCAGCAGCGCAGGGGCAAGGGTGGACTACGAGCAGTACTTC	CASSAGARVDYEQYF
.	TRBV7-2	.	TRBJ2-3	TGTGCCAGCAGCTTACCGGGACCCCTTTACACAGATACGCAGTATTTT	CASSLPGPLYTDTQYF
.	TRBV5-8	.	TRBJ2-3	TGTGCCAGCAGCATTTCTGTGACAGATACGCAGTATTTT	CASSISVTDTQYF
.	TRBV18	.	TRBJ2-7	TGTGCCAGCTCACCATACTCAATGAGCTCCTACGAGCAGTACTTC	CASSPYSMSSYEQYF